This is a list of T cell receptor beta chains from one sample in a study of shared clonotypes between healthy human individuals. The repertoire was sequenced with immunoSEQ multiplex PCR; TCRdb's copy has only in-frame clones and lacks some. The data hold approximately 98,000 clones, with about 71% observed a single time. Sequenced material: memory CD8+ T cells sorted from blood. The receptors stem from a woman aged 25 to 45 in good health. CDR3s include the opening cysteine and the closing phenylalanine or tryptophan. The order of the fields is D gene, V gene, J gene, CDR3 DNA, CDR3 protein. A D gene is named only where the DNA matches it firmly.

D gene: NA; V gene: TRBV18; J gene: TRBJ1-5; CDR3 DNA: TGTGCCAGCTCACCAGACGAAGGACAGACTCAGCCCCAGCATTTT; CDR3 protein: CASSPDEGQTQPQHF
D gene: NA; V gene: TRBV30; J gene: TRBJ2-1; CDR3 DNA: TGTGCCTGGAGTCCGGAGGGCCGGAATGAGCAGTTCTTC; CDR3 protein: CAWSPEGRNEQFF
D gene: NA; V gene: TRBV7-9; J gene: TRBJ1-1; CDR3 DNA: TGTGCCAGCAGCCGCGACGCTGAAGCTTTCTTT; CDR3 protein: CASSRDAEAFF
D gene: NA; V gene: TRBV10-3; J gene: TRBJ2-6; CDR3 DNA: TGTGCCATCGGCGGGTGGCAGGGAGCCAACGTCCTGACTTTC; CDR3 protein: CAIGGWQGANVLTF
D gene: NA; V gene: TRBV6-5; J gene: TRBJ2-3; CDR3 DNA: TGTGCCAGCAGTTACGCCAGACGCACAGATACGCAGTATTTT; CDR3 protein: CASSYARRTDTQYF
D gene: TRBD1; V gene: TRBV7-8; J gene: TRBJ2-7; CDR3 DNA: TGTGCCAGCAGCTTCGACAGGGGGCTCCCCTACGAGCAGTACTTC; CDR3 protein: CASSFDRGLPYEQYF
D gene: TRBD1; V gene: TRBV28; J gene: TRBJ2-7; CDR3 DNA: TGTGCCAGCTGGGCAGGGGGCCTCTACGAGCAGTACTTC; CDR3 protein: CASWAGGLYEQYF
D gene: NA; V gene: TRBV5-1; J gene: TRBJ2-4; CDR3 DNA: TGCGCCAGCAGCTTGGCCAAAGGGGTACTGGGGATAGCCAAAAACATTCAGTACTTC; CDR3 protein: CASSLAKGVLGIAKNIQYF
D gene: TRBD2; V gene: TRBV7-8; J gene: TRBJ2-7; CDR3 DNA: TGTGCCAGCAGCTCCAGCGGGAGATCGTACGAGCAGTACTTC; CDR3 protein: CASSSSGRSYEQYF
D gene: TRBD1; V gene: TRBV27; J gene: TRBJ2-2; CDR3 DNA: TGTGCCAGCACCTACACAGGGGGCGGGGAGCTGTTTTTT; CDR3 protein: CASTYTGGGELFF